The 16 T cell receptor beta chains presented below share a single source sample, sequenced in a study of immune evolution from preneoplasia to lung adenocarcinoma. Method: immunoSEQ multiplex PCR; TCRdb's copy keeps in-frame clones and lacks some. The table shows over 3,000 clones, with 81% occurring only once. Input material: FFPE adjacent normal lung tissue. The receptors originated from a person aged 70 to 85 with lung adenocarcinoma.

V is TRBV27 and J is TRBJ1-2, with unresolved D. The CDR3 has 13 amino acids. V was clipped by 2 bases and J by 10 bases, with 14 bases between them. Germline CDR1 is MNHEY and CDR2 is SMNVEV (reference sequence). The CDR3 region has the DNA TGTGCCAGCAGTTTACGCGGATTTGGTGACTACACCTTC. It encodes CASSLRGFGDYTF.

CDR3 nucleotides: TGTGCCAGCAGCGGAGAGACAGGGAGGGACACCGGGGAGCTGTTTTTT. Translated, it gives CASSGETGRDTGELFF. This rearrangement joins TRBV9 to TRBJ2-2, with D perhaps being TRBD1 or TRBD2 (7 bases each). V gave up 3 bases and J gave up 3 bases, with 15 bases separating them. Germline V CDR1 and CDR2: SGDLS, YYNGEE. The CDR3 loop spans 16 amino acids.

The chain combines TRBV2 with TRBJ2-1; 10 bases match TRBD2. The CDR3 is 15 residues long. Losses at the gene ends were 5 bases for V and 6 bases for J; bases not matched to a gene: 7. Germline V gene sequence: CDR1 SNHLY, CDR2 FYNNEI. This chain's CDR3 is CASSRLAGGGNEQFF. The CDR3 nucleotides are TGTGCCAGCAGTAGATTAGCGGGAGGAGGCAATGAGCAGTTCTTC.

This chain links TRBV28 with TRBJ1-1, with no clear D. The CDR3 sequence is 13 residues long. V was shortened by 2 bases and J by 4 bases, with 8 bases between the two germline ends. Germline lookup yields CDR1 MDHEN and CDR2 SYDVKM. The CDR3 protein is CASSLRGVTEAFF. The CDR3, as DNA: TGTGCCAGCAGTTTAAGAGGCGTCACTGAAGCTTTCTTT.

The J gene is TRBJ2-7, the V gene TRBV27; weak D call: TRBD1 (5 bases). Per germline, CDR1 MNHEY and CDR2 SMNVEV (reference sequence). The CDR3 loop spans 12 amino acids. The V gene lost 3 bases and the J gene lost 4 bases, with 7 bases spanning the gap. CDR3 protein: CASSLAGYEQYF. For the CDR3, the DNA is TGTGCCAGCAGTTTGGCAGGGTACGAGCAGTACTTC.

This CDR3 reads CASSILLAPNNEQYF. The DNA for the CDR3 is TGTGCCAGCAGTATTCTACTAGCCCCAAATAACGAGCAGTACTTC. The V gene is TRBV27, the J gene TRBJ2-7; D perhaps matches TRBD2 (6 bases). The CDR3 sequence is 15 residues long. Trimming shortened V by 5 bases and J by 5 bases, and 19 bases separated the two germline ends. Germline CDR1 and CDR2: MNHEY and SMNVEV (reference sequence).

The genes are TRBV4-2 and TRBJ2-1; 11 bases line up with TRBD2. The CDR3 is 16 amino acids. After removal of 0 bases from V and 7 bases from J, the junction contained 5 bases not matched to a gene. CDR1 and CDR2 from the germline V gene are LGHNA and YNFKEQ. DNA for the CDR3: TGTGCCAGCAGCCAAGAACTACTAGCGGGAGCGAATGAGCAGTTCTTC. Translated: CASSQELLAGANEQFF.

The chain carries TRBV18 and TRBJ1-1; 10 nucleotides match TRBD1. This CDR3 spans 14 amino acids. Germline CDR1 KGHSH, CDR2 LQKENI. The junction had 8 bases not matched to a gene; V was cut back by 5 bases and J by 8 bases. The CDR3 region is CASSSGQGDREAFF. The CDR3 DNA reads as TGTGCCAGCTCATCCGGACAGGGGGATAGGGAAGCTTTCTTT.

The chain links TRBV18 to TRBJ2-7; 7 bases agree with TRBD1. The germline gives CDR1 KGHSH, CDR2 LQKENI. The CDR3 is made up of 16 amino acids. With V trimmed by 3 bases and J by 0 bases, 8 bases remained unmatched. CDR3 sequence (DNA): TGTGCCAGCTCACCGCTCGACAGGGATCTCTCCTACGAGCAGTACTTC. Protein sequence: CASSPLDRDLSYEQYF. Filled out from reference TRBV18 and TRBJ2-7, the complete variable domain reads NAGVMQNPRHLVRRRGQEARLRCSPMKGHSHVYWYRQLPEEGLKFMVYLQKENIIDESGMPKERFSAEFPKEGPSILRIQQVVRGDSAAYFCASSPLDRDLSYEQYFGPGTRLTVT.

The chain combines TRBV4-1 with TRBJ2-5; D is unclear. This CDR3 comprises 18 residues. V was trimmed by 4 bases and J by 1 base, leaving 22 bases between them. Germline-derived CDR1 and CDR2 are MGHRA and YSYEKL. CDR3 sequence (DNA): TGCGCCAGCAGCCCGATATTTTCCCCTGGACGGGTCCAAGAGACCCAGTACTTC. Translating gives CASSPIFSPGRVQETQYF.

Regarding this clone: The sample contains more than one DNA sequence encoding this CDR3. This chain uses TRBV18 with TRBJ2-7; D unclear. Germline-derived CDR1 and CDR2 are KGHSH and LQKENI. This CDR3 region has 12 residues. Trimming took off 0 bases at V and 3 bases at J, with 3 bases between the two ends. The chain's CDR3 is CASSPPSYEQYF. CDR3 sequence (DNA): TGTGCCAGCTCACCACCTAGCTACGAGCAGTACTTC.

The chain combines TRBV6-5 with TRBJ1-2; TRBD1 aligns across 7 bases. This CDR3 is built from 13 residues. V lost 5 bases and J lost 6; bases outside the gene matches: 6. CDR1 MNHEY and CDR2 SVGAGI come from the germline V gene. The CDR3 spells CASSNRGRDGYTF. CDR3 in DNA: TGTGCCAGCAGTAACAGGGGCCGGGATGGCTACACCTTC.

The gene calls are TRBV2 and TRBJ2-3, with no clear D. The length of the CDR3 is 12 residues. V was cut by 6 bases and J by 3 bases, with 7 bases left in between. Germline V gives CDR1 SNHLY, CDR2 FYNNEI. CDR3 residues: CASRHRTDTQYF. The CDR3 coding sequence is TGTGCCAGCAGGCACAGAACAGATACGCAGTATTTT.

This chain joins TRBV7-8 and TRBJ2-7, with D perhaps TRBD1 (6 bases). CDR3 length equals 11 residues. Trimming removed 4 bases at V and 12 bases at J, with 13 bases between. CDR1 is SGHVS, CDR2 FQNEAQ, per germline. The chain's CDR3 is CASSSSGEPYF. DNA of the CDR3: TGTGCCAGCAGCTCTTCAGGGGAACCGTACTTC.

The gene calls are TRBV5-4 and TRBJ2-1, with 8 bases that match TRBD2. The germline CDR1 and CDR2 sequences are SGHNT and YYREEE (reference sequence). V lost 7 bases, J lost 8 bases, and 8 bases stayed unmatched. This CDR3 contains 13 residues. The CDR3 bases are TGTGCCAGCCGGACGGGGGGGCGTCATGAGCAGTTCTTC. Translated: CASRTGGRHEQFF.

The V and J genes are TRBV11-1 and TRBJ1-1; no clear D. From germline, CDR1 is SGHAT and CDR2 FQDESV (reference sequence). The CDR3 runs 11 residues. Trimming took 6 bases from V and 7 from J, leaving 9 bases between them. The CDR3 DNA sequence: TGTGCCAGCAGTAGGACCCTTGAAGCTTTCTTT. Protein product: CASSRTLEAFF.